A selection of T cell receptor beta chains follows, all from one sample in a study of shared clonotypes between healthy human individuals. Sequenced by immunoSEQ multiplex PCR; TCRdb stores in-frame clones only, minus some. The sample includes some 2 million clones, approximately 95% seen only once; the top ten take 0.1% to 0.15%. Sequenced input: naive CD4+ T cells sorted from blood. The receptor source for this set is a man aged 18 to 29 in good health. CDR3s include the opening cysteine and the closing phenylalanine or tryptophan. D genes are given only for firm matches.

d_call j_call v_call cdr3_aa cdr3_nt
. TRBJ2-7 TRBV18 CASFPTMGSDEQYF TGTGCCAGCTTCCCCACGATGGGGTCCGACGAGCAGTACTTC
TRBD2 TRBJ2-1 TRBV5-1 CASSLELAGSYNEQFF TGCGCCAGCAGCTTGGAATTAGCGGGGTCCTACAATGAGCAGTTCTTC
TRBD1 TRBJ1-6 TRBV5-1 CASSPTNQDRGTPLHF TGCGCCAGCAGCCCGACCAACCAGGACAGGGGGACACCCCTCCACTTT
. TRBJ1-4 TRBV7-2 CASSLGGMNEKLFF TGTGCCAGCAGCTTGGGGGGGATGAATGAAAAACTGTTTTTT
TRBD2 TRBJ2-5 TRBV25-1 CASSESRGSGRAGETQYF TGTGCCAGCAGTGAATCACGAGGGAGCGGGAGGGCCGGAGAGACCCAGTACTTC
TRBD1 TRBJ1-4 TRBV4-2 CASSQPTGTVGEKLFF TGTGCCAGCAGCCAACCTACCGGGACAGTCGGTGAAAAACTGTTTTTT
. TRBJ2-1 TRBV28 CASSFQVNEQFF TGTGCCAGCAGTTTCCAGGTCAATGAGCAGTTCTTC
. TRBJ1-3 TRBV30 CAWSPRQGVGNTIYF TGTGCCTGGAGTCCAAGGCAGGGTGTTGGAAACACCATATATTTT
TRBD2 TRBJ2-2 TRBV10-3 CASAPSGGFGDTGELFF TGTGCCTCCGCACCTAGCGGGGGTTTCGGTGACACCGGGGAGCTGTTTTTT
TRBD2 TRBJ2-7 TRBV7-9 CASSLSGTSEPYEQYF TGTGCCAGCAGCTTATCCGGGACTAGCGAGCCCTACGAGCAGTACTTC